The text below deals with one T cell receptor (beta chain). The sample holds a few counts of this clonotype. Its specific antigen is unknown. Base-call qualities are not available, and no considerably larger clone is one nucleotide away. This record comes from a study of response to subunit inactivated influenza vaccine (dated by TCRdb to the late 2010s). Describing the broader study: The study used deep quantitative T cell receptor repertoire profiling to track responses to a trivalent subunit inactivated influenza vaccine.

What the time point label conveys for this sample: approximately 45 days after influenza vaccine administration. What the research found in general, with its limitations: The authors suggested that each seasonal influenza vaccination may recruit only a limited number of new T cells.

V is clipped by 6 bases and J by 4 bases, and the sequence between their germline boundaries is 15 bases long. Taken from the germline V gene, the CDR1 and CDR2 loops are MNHNS and SASEGT. Reading from cysteine to phenylalanine, the CDR3 counts 14 amino acids. Only the CDR3 region is kept as DNA, spanning 42 bases read in frame from base 1. Libraries were constructed by RT-PCR. The sequencer was an Illumina HiSeq 2500. The raw public data were reprocessed by TCRdb itself: fastp quality trimming at Q25, MiXCR clonotype calling, in-frame beta chains only. Each entry is one CDR3 protein sequence, shown with its most common DNA and genes. This sample gives about 500,000 distinct CDR3 sequences in total; roughly 13% of them show up just once. The ten top clones hold around 13% of the sample.

The sequence came from a man aged 45 to 65 who received an inactivated influenza vaccine. Donor details come from another sample of the same person, matched by shared clones. The sequence is built from TRBV6-1 and TRBJ2-5; possibly the D gene is TRBD1, per 5 matching bases. The starting material was PBMCs from blood, obtained more than 35 days after vaccination. The DNA is as follows: TGTGCCAGCAGCCCGCGTTCAAGGGGAGAGACCCAGTACTTC. Its protein reads: CASSPRSRGETQYF.